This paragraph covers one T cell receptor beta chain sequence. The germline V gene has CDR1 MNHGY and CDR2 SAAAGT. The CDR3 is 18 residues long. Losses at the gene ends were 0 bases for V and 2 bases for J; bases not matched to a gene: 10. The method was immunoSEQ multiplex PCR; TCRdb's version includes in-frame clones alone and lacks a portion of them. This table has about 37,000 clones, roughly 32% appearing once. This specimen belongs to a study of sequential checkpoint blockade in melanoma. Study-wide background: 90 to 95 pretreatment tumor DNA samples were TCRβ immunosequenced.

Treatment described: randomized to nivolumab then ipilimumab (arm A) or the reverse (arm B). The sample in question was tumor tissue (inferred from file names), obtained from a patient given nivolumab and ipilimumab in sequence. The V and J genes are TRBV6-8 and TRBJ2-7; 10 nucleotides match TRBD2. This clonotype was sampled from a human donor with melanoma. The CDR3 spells CASSYSRLAGDSTYEQYF. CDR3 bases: TGTGCCAGCAGTTACTCCCGACTAGCGGGCGATAGCACCTACGAGCAGTACTTC.